This T cell receptor beta chain was recorded in a study of CD8 T cells in ankylosing spondylitis. Each CDR3 protein gets one entry after TCRdb re-called the 5' RACE reads with MiXCR. Among about 190,000 distinct CDR3 sequences listed, about an eighth were seen once. The germline gives CDR1 MNHEY, CDR2 SMNVEV (reference sequence). The CDR3 is 15 amino acids. V dropped 5 bases and J dropped 1 base, with 14 bases sitting between them. This sequence was found in a female donor with ankylosing spondylitis or in good health (not recorded which). The J gene is TRBJ1-2, the V gene TRBV27; D is perhaps TRBD1 (6 bases). The sequenced sample was blood, either unsorted or a sorted T cell fraction (not recorded which). Here the CDR3 reads CASSPGQKINYGYTF. The DNA of the CDR3 is TGTGCCAGCAGTCCCGGACAGAAAATTAACTATGGCTACACCTTC.